This entry lists 13 T cell receptor beta chains sequenced from one sample in a study of blood T cell repertoires in COVID-19. Clones were read by immunoSEQ multiplex PCR, and TCRdb kept only the in-frame ones, dropping some. The sample contains roughly 100,000 clones, roughly nine tenths of which appear only once. Sequenced sample: peripheral blood. The receptors come from a woman over 75 with active COVID-19.

The V and J genes are TRBV18 and TRBJ2-7; TRBD2 matches at 9 bases. Germline CDR1 reads KGHSH; CDR2 reads LQKENI. The CDR3 sequence is 15 residues long. V was pared by 6 bases and J by 1 base, with 7 bases of the junction left unmatched. CDR3 loop: CASSPQAGGSYEQYF. The CDR3, as DNA: TGTGCCAGCTCCCCCCAAGCGGGAGGTTCCTACGAGCAGTACTTC.

The DNA for the CDR3 is TGTGCCAGCTCACCACGTCCCGGGACAGGGGACGAGCAGTACTTC. Encoded protein: CASSPRPGTGDEQYF. The chain links TRBV18 to TRBJ2-7; 10 bases align to TRBD1. The trim removed 1 base at V and 5 bases at J, leaving 5 bases unmatched. Germline V lookup: CDR1 KGHSH, CDR2 LQKENI. This CDR3 is built from 15 residues. The full variable domain, rest sourced from reference TRBV18 and TRBJ2-7, is NAGVMQNPRHLVRRRGQEARLRCSPMKGHSHVYWYRQLPEEGLKFMVYLQKENIIDESGMPKERFSAEFPKEGPSILRIQQVVRGDSAAYFCASSPRPGTGDEQYFGPGTRLTVT.

This clone was seen only once. V and J are TRBV9 and TRBJ2-7; D ambiguous. Germline V lookup: CDR1 SGDLS, CDR2 YYNGEE. The CDR3 contains 15 residues. Trimming removed 3 bases from V and 2 bases from J, with 15 bases in between. CDR3 amino acids: CASSANPTEAYEQYF. Here the CDR3 DNA reads TGTGCCAGCAGCGCGAACCCCACAGAAGCCTACGAGCAGTACTTC.

The chain has TRBV5-4 and TRBJ2-3; D gene unclear. The CDR3 runs to 14 residues. Per the germline V gene, CDR1 is SGHNT and CDR2 is YYREEE (reference sequence). V was pared by 1 base and J by 5 bases, with 11 bases between. The chain's CDR3 is CASSLSARVDTQYF. CDR3 sequence (DNA): TGTGCCAGCAGCTTGAGTGCGCGTGTAGATACGCAGTATTTT.

This chain uses TRBV7-9 with TRBJ2-7; 8 bases are a match to TRBD1. The junction had 12 bases not matched to a gene; V was cut back by 4 bases and J by 4 bases. The CDR3 runs 16 residues. Per germline, CDR1 SEHNR and CDR2 FQNEAQ (reference sequence). In DNA form, the CDR3 reads TGTGCCAGCAGCTCACTTATAGGGACAGGTCATTACGAGCAGTACTTC. Protein: CASSSLIGTGHYEQYF. The full variable domain, completed using reference TRBV7-9 and TRBJ2-7, is DTGVSQNPRHKITKRGQNVTFRCDPISEHNRLYWYRQTLGQGPEFLTYFQNEAQLEKSRLLSDRFSAERPKGSFSTLEIQRTEQGDSAMYLCASSSLIGTGHYEQYFGPGTRLTVT.

This clone was recorded once. The chain recombines TRBV16 with TRBJ2-1, with unresolved D. The CDR3 totals 13 residues. The germline V gene encodes CDR1 KGHSY and CDR2 FQNENV. Trimming took 1 base from V and 9 from J, leaving 10 bases between them. The DNA of the CDR3 is TGTGCCAGCAGCCAATTATCGGGTAGTGAGCAGTTCTTC. This encodes CASSQLSGSEQFF.

This chain links TRBV2 with TRBJ2-5; 10 bases align to TRBD2. Germline V gene data show CDR1 as SNHLY and CDR2 as FYNNEI. This CDR3 comprises 17 residues. V gave up 6 bases and J gave up 2 bases; unmatched junction bases: 12. CDR3 sequence: CASSPVVSGRLQETQYF. As DNA, the CDR3 is TGTGCCAGCAGCCCGGTGGTTAGCGGGAGGTTGCAAGAGACCCAGTACTTC. The complete variable domain, with remaining parts taken from reference TRBV2 and TRBJ2-5, reads EPEVTQTPSHQVTQMGQEVILRCVPISNHLYFYWYRQILGQKVEFLVSFYNNEISEKSEIFDDQFSVERPDGSNFTLKIRSTKLEDSAMYFCASSPVVSGRLQETQYFGPGTRLLVL.

The chain couples TRBV4-3 to TRBJ1-6; tentatively, D is TRBD1 (6 bases). V shed 6 bases and J shed 1 base, with 10 bases lying between them. Germline V gene sequence: CDR1 LGHNA, CDR2 YSLEER. The CDR3 is 15 amino acids. The CDR3 protein is CASSRTGSYNSPLHF. The CDR3 DNA follows: TGCGCCAGCAGTCGTACAGGGTCCTATAATTCACCCCTCCACTTT.

This clone was found once. V usage is TRBV6-5 and J usage is TRBJ2-5; 7 bases are shared with TRBD2. This CDR3 region has 14 residues. V gave up 3 bases and J gave up 3 bases; unmatched junction bases: 4. Germline CDR1 and CDR2: MNHEY and SVGAGI. For the CDR3, the DNA is TGTGCCAGCAGTTATGCGGGGGTGGAAGAGACCCAGTACTTC. It specifies CASSYAGVEETQYF.

The chain employs TRBV10-3 and TRBJ2-1, with TRBD2 matching over 7 bases. The CDR3 spans 14 residues. V gave up 2 bases and J gave up 7 bases; unmatched junction bases: 5. Per the germline V gene, CDR1 is ENHRY and CDR2 is SYGVKD. The CDR3 coding sequence is TGTGCCATCAGTGAGGTAGCGGGTTTGAATGAGCAGTTCTTC. Translation: CAISEVAGLNEQFF.

The chain recombines TRBV6-6 with TRBJ1-2, with D unclear. The CDR3 is 13 amino acids. Germline V gene sequence: CDR1 MNHNY, CDR2 SVGAGI (reference sequence). Between the trimmed V and J ends, which lost 5 bases and 1 base, there was a span of 8 bases. The CDR3 bases are TGTGCCAGCAGTAACGACAATAACTATGGCTACACCTTC. Encoded protein: CASSNDNNYGYTF.

V usage is TRBV11-2 and J usage is TRBJ2-5, with 8 positions matching TRBD1. The ends lost 3 bases at V and 4 bases at J; junction bases unmatched: 10. The CDR3 sequence is 16 residues long. Germline V lookup: CDR1 SGHAT, CDR2 FQNNGV. CDR3 nucleotides: TGTGCCAGCAGCTTCCTGACAGGGGCGATGGTAGAGACCCAGTACTTC. Translated: CASSFLTGAMVETQYF.

J is TRBJ2-3 and V is TRBV21-1; the table's D call, TRBD1, was not checked against the DNA. TRBV21-1 is termed a pseudogene. The CDR3 runs 16 residues. The CDR3 DNA reads as TGTGCCAGCAGCAATTCCCGGGACAGGGTATTCGATACGCAGTATTTT. Protein sequence: CASSNSRDRVFDTQYF.